The 28 T cell receptor beta chains below all came from one sample that was sequenced in a study of beta chain features in type 1 diabetes. Study-wide findings and caveats: Shortening that was moderate but significant affected the TCRB CDR3s of Type 1 diabetes patients in all four CD4+ subsets.

The authors reverse transcribed all of the isolated RNA, so sequencing captured expressed TCRB transcripts. Sequenced by immunoSEQ multiplex PCR; TCRdb stores in-frame clones only, minus some. Of a few hundred thousand clones in the sample, roughly a tenth were seen once. Antigen specificity for these receptors is unknown. The specimen sequenced was central memory CD4+ T cells from blood. The source is a man aged 30-40 years with type 1 diabetes.

This clone turned up a few times. The rearrangement joins TRBV5-1 to TRBJ2-5; 10 bases line up with TRBD2. Trimming removed 4 bases from V and 1 base from J; junction bases left unmatched: 7. The length of the CDR3 is 16 residues. The germline V gene encodes CDR1 SGHRS and CDR2 YFSETQ. The CDR3 DNA follows: TGCGCCAGCAGCGGGAGAGCTAGCGGGGGCCAAGAGACCCAGTACTTC. This encodes CASSGRASGGQETQYF.

In regard to this clone: Germline and junction disagree at one end, which may indicate a read error. The V gene is TRBV2, the J gene TRBJ1-2, with 8 nucleotides matching TRBD1. The CDR3 is made up of 11 amino acids. The V gene's germline CDR1 is SNHLY and CDR2 FYNNEI. The CDR3 here is CASSVGQETFF. The CDR3 nucleotides are TGTGCCAGCAGTGTGGGACAGGAGACCTTCTTC.

This clone was seen a handful of times. The V and J genes are TRBV18 and TRBJ2-4; 10 bases match TRBD1. The CDR3 spans 15 residues. V was clipped by 5 bases and J by 3 bases; unmatched bases: 4. Looked up from germline, CDR1 is KGHSH and CDR2 is LQKENI. The CDR3 loop is CASSYGQGGKNIQYF. In DNA form, the CDR3 reads TGTGCCAGCTCATACGGACAGGGGGGCAAAAACATTCAGTACTTC.

In this sample, this clone turned up a few times. This rearrangement joins TRBV25-1 to TRBJ2-2, with TRBD2 matching over 7 bases. The CDR3 is made up of 15 amino acids. V was pared by 4 bases and J by 4 bases, with 6 bases of the junction left unmatched. Germline V gene lookup returns CDR1 MGHDK and CDR2 SYGVNS. The CDR3 loop is CASSGSSGGTGELFF. CDR3 nucleotides: TGTGCCAGCAGTGGGTCTAGCGGAGGCACCGGGGAGCTGTTTTTT.

The chain is built from TRBV15 and TRBJ2-3; D gene ambiguous. Trimming shortened V by 0 bases and J by 5 bases, and 3 bases separated the two germline ends. Germline V gene lookup returns CDR1 LNHNV and CDR2 YYDKDF (reference sequence). The length of the CDR3 is 12 residues. The CDR3 DNA reads as TGTGCCACCAGCAGAGAAGGAGATACGCAGTATTTT. Residues: CATSREGDTQYF.

This clone showed up just a few times. The chain employs TRBV19 and TRBJ1-5; 9 bases map to TRBD1. CDR1 LNHDA and CDR2 SQIVND come from the germline V gene (reference sequence). V lost 7 bases and J lost 1; bases outside the gene matches: 5. The CDR3 consists of 15 residues. CDR3 nucleotides: TGTGCCAGTAATGAGGACAGGGGAAGCAATCAGCCCCAGCATTTT. Amino acid sequence: CASNEDRGSNQPQHF.

This clone has a handful of counts. The genes are TRBV7-3 and TRBJ2-1, with a weak D call TRBD2 (7 bases). V shed 1 base and J shed 5 bases, with 15 bases lying between them. Germline V lookup: CDR1 SGHTA, CDR2 FQGTGA. There are 16 residues in the CDR3. The CDR3 bases are TGTGCCAGCAGCTTAAAGGGGGGGGAAGGTAACAATGAGCAGTTCTTC. Protein product: CASSLKGGEGNNEQFF.

The rearrangement joins TRBV4-1 to TRBJ2-2, with 7 positions matching TRBD2. The CDR3 runs 16 residues. The germline V gene encodes CDR1 MGHRA and CDR2 YSYEKL. Unmatched junction bases numbered 5, after V lost 0 bases and J lost 4 bases. CDR3 amino acids: CASSQEWAGVTGELFF. Written as DNA, the CDR3 is TGCGCCAGCAGCCAAGAATGGGCGGGAGTCACCGGGGAGCTGTTTTTT.

In this sample, this clone turned up a few times. The rearrangement links TRBV5-1 to TRBJ1-3; D may be TRBD1 (6 bases). The germline V gene encodes CDR1 SGHRS and CDR2 YFSETQ. The V end was cut by 2 bases, the J end by 0 bases, with 9 bases between. The length of the CDR3 is 15 residues. In DNA form, the CDR3 reads TGCGCCAGCAGCTTTAAGGGGGACTCTGGAAACACCATATATTTT. Amino acid sequence: CASSFKGDSGNTIYF.

There are a few counts of this clone. In DNA, the CDR3 is TGTGCCAGCAGTTACTACATCCTGGGCACAGATACGCAGTATTTT. Translation gives CASSYYILGTDTQYF. This rearrangement joins TRBV28 to TRBJ2-3; D not resolved. Germline loops: CDR1 MDHEN, CDR2 SYDVKM. The CDR3 consists of 15 residues. Trimming stripped 4 bases from V and 1 base from J, with 12 bases between.

This clone was seen only once. J is TRBJ2-3 and V is TRBV27; D unresolved. Per the germline V gene, CDR1 is MNHEY and CDR2 is SMNVEV (reference sequence). This CDR3 contains 14 residues. Deletions cut 3 bases from V and 2 bases from J, with 9 bases between. The CDR3 DNA reads TGTGCCAGCAGTTTGGTACTGTCCACAGATACGCAGTATTTT. This gives the protein CASSLVLSTDTQYF.

The chain recombines TRBV18 with TRBJ2-3, with no clear D. CDR3 length: 15 residues. Germline CDR1 KGHSH, CDR2 LQKENI. V lost 3 bases and J lost 0, with 10 bases in between. For the CDR3, the DNA is TGTGCCAGCTCACCCCCAACAGCTAGCACAGATACGCAGTATTTT. Translating gives CASSPPTASTDTQYF.

This clone was detected a few times. The chain joins TRBV30 to TRBJ2-2; 8 bases are shared with TRBD2. The CDR3 spans 15 residues. Germline V lookup: CDR1 GTSNPN, CDR2 SVGIG (reference sequence). V lost 4 bases, J lost 1 base, and 5 bases stayed unmatched. The CDR3 DNA sequence: TGTGCCTGGATCCGGACTAGCTTGAACACCGGGGAGCTGTTTTTT. As protein: CAWIRTSLNTGELFF.

This clone has a handful of counts. The chain recombines TRBV11-3 with TRBJ2-3; tentative D call: TRBD1 (6 bases). V lost 5 bases, J lost 8 bases, and 14 bases lay in between. CDR1 is SGHNT and CDR2 is YENEEA in the germline V gene. The CDR3 covers 13 residues. CDR3 residues: CASSTSEGVTQYF. CDR3 nucleotide sequence: TGTGCCAGCAGCACGTCTGAGGGGGTTACGCAGTATTTT.

This clone was counted only a few times. The same CDR3 is also encoded by other DNA sequences in this sample. The chain joins TRBV18 to TRBJ2-2; 9 bases fit TRBD2. Germline-derived CDR1 and CDR2 are KGHSH and LQKENI. The V segment lost 1 base and the J segment 2 bases; nucleotides outside the gene matches: 2. The CDR3 runs 16 residues. In DNA, the CDR3 is TGTGCCAGCTCACCACTGACTAGCGGAAACACCGGGGAGCTGTTTTTT. Translation: CASSPLTSGNTGELFF.

This clone occurred a few times. The sample carries other DNA sequences with the same CDR3. V is TRBV2 and J is TRBJ1-1; D gene ambiguous. Germline V gene lookup returns CDR1 SNHLY and CDR2 FYNNEI. V lost 8 bases to trimming and J lost 0 bases, with 4 bases between them. The CDR3 contains 11 residues. The CDR3 coding sequence is TGTGCCAGCCAGATGAACACTGAAGCTTTCTTT. Translated: CASQMNTEAFF.

This clone was observed a few times. This rearrangement joins TRBV28 to TRBJ1-2; TRBD1 matches at 7 bases. The V gene's germline CDR1 is MDHEN and CDR2 SYDVKM. This CDR3 is 14 amino acids long. The ends lost 5 bases at V and 2 bases at J; junction bases unmatched: 5. The CDR3 protein is CASSELQGNYGYTF. The CDR3 coding sequence is TGTGCCAGCAGTGAATTACAGGGGAACTATGGCTACACCTTC.

Of note for this clone: A clone one base away is much larger, so this may be a read error. It is likely a read error, because the conserved phenylalanine at the end of the CDR3 is missing. The chain carries TRBV7-2 and TRBJ1-1; possibly TRBD1 for D (5 bases). The CDR3 runs to 14 residues. The germline V gene encodes CDR1 SGHTA and CDR2 FQGNSA. The CDR3 nucleotides are TGCGCCAGCAGCCACCGCGGCTGGGGGGCTGAAGCTTTCTCT. Its translation: CASSHRGWGAEAFS.

This clone was counted only a few times. The rearrangement uses TRBV5-5 and TRBJ2-3; D perhaps matches TRBD2 (6 bases). This CDR3 has 14 residues. Trimming stripped 3 bases from V and 7 bases from J, with 15 bases between. Germline V gene lookup returns CDR1 SGHKS and CDR2 YYEKEE (reference sequence). CDR3 in amino acids: CASSWGSGAHTQYF. The CDR3 region has the DNA TGTGCCAGCAGCTGGGGGTCGGGAGCTCATACGCAGTATTTT.

This clone showed up many times. The chain carries TRBV23-1 and TRBJ2-6; D could derive from TRBD1 or TRBD2 (5 bases each). TRBV23-1 is flagged as an ORF with uncertain function. The CDR3 totals 15 residues. Trimming removed 8 bases from V and 0 bases from J, with 11 bases in between. The CDR3 sequence: CASRLGTSGANVLTF. In DNA, the CDR3 is TGCGCCAGCCGCCTCGGGACCTCTGGGGCCAACGTCCTGACTTTC.

V gene TRBV5-1 combines with J gene TRBJ1-2, with D tentatively TRBD1 (5 bases). Trimming removed 3 bases at V and 7 bases at J, with 13 bases between. The CDR3 runs 13 residues. From germline, CDR1 is SGHRS and CDR2 YFSETQ. Here the CDR3 DNA reads TGCGCCAGCAGCTCCTATGGGGGGGTTGGCTACACCTTC. Protein product: CASSSYGGVGYTF. Looking up the rest from reference TRBV5-1 and TRBJ1-2 gives the full variable domain: KAGVTQTPRYLIKTRGQQVTLSCSPISGHRSVSWYQQTPGQGLQFLFEYFSETQRNKGNFPGRFSGRQFSNSRSEMNVSTLELGDSALYLCASSSYGGVGYTFGSGTRLTVV.

V and J are TRBV28 and TRBJ2-2; a weak D match, TRBD2 (9 bases). This CDR3 has 15 amino acids. V dropped 7 bases and J dropped 6 bases, with 18 bases sitting between them. From germline, CDR1 is MDHEN and CDR2 SYDVKM. The CDR3 is CASILAGQDPGELFF. Here the CDR3 DNA reads TGTGCCAGCATTCTAGCGGGACAGGATCCCGGGGAGCTGTTTTTT.

This clone was counted a few times. The chain carries TRBV28 and TRBJ1-1, with D possibly being TRBD1 (5 bases). The germline CDR1 and CDR2 sequences are MDHEN and SYDVKM. This CDR3 has 13 amino acids. V was cut by 4 bases and J by 5 bases, with 11 bases left in between. The CDR3 region is CASSSYRRTEAFF. CDR3 bases: TGTGCCAGCAGTTCGTACAGGAGGACTGAAGCTTTCTTT.

The V call is TRBV7-9, the J call TRBJ1-2, with a tentative D call TRBD1 (5 bases). CDR1 SEHNR and CDR2 FQNEAQ come from the germline V gene (reference sequence). V was pared by 5 bases and J by 1 base, with 14 bases between. This CDR3 is 15 amino acids long. Here the CDR3 reads CASSQITGGNYGYTF. The CDR3, as DNA: TGTGCCAGCAGCCAGATTACGGGGGGTAACTATGGCTACACCTTC.

CDR3 in DNA: TGTGCCAGCAGCATACAGGGGGCCGAAGATACGCAGTATTTT. It is translated as CASSIQGAEDTQYF. This chain joins TRBV9 and TRBJ2-3; 9 bases are a match to TRBD1. Per germline, CDR1 SGDLS and CDR2 YYNGEE. Germline trimming cut 4 bases from V and 5 bases from J; bases unmatched to any gene: 5. The CDR3 totals 14 residues.

This chain uses TRBV5-1 with TRBJ2-3; 11 bases line up with TRBD1. The trim removed 4 bases at V and 1 base at J, leaving 2 bases unmatched. The CDR3 contains 15 residues. From germline, CDR1 is SGHRS and CDR2 YFSETQ. Here the CDR3 DNA reads TGCGCCAGCAGCCAGGGACAGGGGGGCACAGATACGCAGTATTTT. Translating gives CASSQGQGGTDTQYF.

The gene calls are TRBV6-1 and TRBJ1-1; 7 nucleotides match TRBD1. The CDR3 has 13 residues. The J segment lost 10 bases and the V segment lost 6 bases, leaving 11 bases of the junction unmatched. CDR1 and CDR2 from the germline V gene are MNHNS and SASEGT. The CDR3 coding sequence is TGTGCCAGCAGGTTAGGGACAGTCGAAGCAGCTTTCTTT. Its translation is CASRLGTVEAAFF.

This chain links TRBV30 with TRBJ2-5, with 8 bases matching TRBD1. The end of the DNA aligns better with TRBJ2-7, so the J call may be wrong. This CDR3 comprises 12 residues. CDR1 is GTSNPN and CDR2 is SVGIG in the germline V gene (reference sequence). Here the CDR3 reads CAWRGQAYEQYF. In DNA form, the CDR3 reads TGTGCCTGGAGGGGACAGGCGTACGAGCAGTACTTC.